These 28 T cell receptor beta chains share one sample of origin, sequenced in a study of blood T cell repertoires in COVID-19. Produced via immunoSEQ multiplex PCR; TCRdb's table is partial and in-frame only. Counted here are around 120,000 clones, roughly 90% occurring once; the ten biggest clones make up under 2.5%. Sequencing input: PBMCs or T cells enriched from blood (not recorded which). Every receptor here comes from a woman between 50 and 59 years old who had recovered from COVID-19.

This clone was recorded a few times. CDR3 DNA sequence: TGTGCCAGCAGCTTGCAGGGGGCGAAAGAGACCCAGTACTTC. As protein: CASSLQGAKETQYF. The V call is TRBV5-8, the J call TRBJ2-5; 8 nucleotides match TRBD1. V was clipped by 1 base and J by 3 bases; unmatched bases: 2. The CDR3 consists of 14 residues. Germline V CDR1 and CDR2: SGHTS, YDEGEE. Using reference TRBV5-8 and TRBJ2-5 for the parts outside the CDR3, the full variable domain is EAGVTQSPTHLIKTRGQQATLRCSPISGHTSVYWYQQALGLGLQFLLWYDEGEERNRGNFPPRFSGRQFPNYSSELNVNALELEDSALYLCASSLQGAKETQYFGPGTRLLVL.

This clone has only a few counts. The V call is TRBV11-2, the J call TRBJ1-2; TRBD1 matches 7 bases. Trimming took 0 bases from V and 4 from J; bases not matched to a gene: 8. CDR3 size: 16 residues. Germline V gene sequence: CDR1 SGHAT, CDR2 FQNNGV. CDR3 sequence: CASSLDSTGRPYGYTF. CDR3 nucleotides: TGTGCCAGCAGCTTAGATTCGACAGGGCGGCCCTATGGCTACACCTTC. The complete variable domain, with remaining parts taken from reference TRBV11-2 and TRBJ1-2, reads EAGVAQSPRYKIIEKRQSVAFWCNPISGHATLYWYQQILGQGPKLLIQFQNNGVVDDSQLPKDRFSAERLKGVDSTLKIQPAKLEDSAVYLCASSLDSTGRPYGYTFGSGTRLTVV.

The chain is built from TRBV18 and TRBJ2-7; possible D gene TRBD2, 5 bases. The CDR3 loop spans 14 amino acids. V lost 2 bases and J lost 7, with 15 bases in between. Germline CDR1 is KGHSH and CDR2 is LQKENI. The CDR3 sequence is CASSPGAGDREQYF. CDR3 nucleotides: TGTGCCAGCTCACCAGGCGCGGGCGATCGAGAGCAGTACTTC.

The chain is built from TRBV7-2 and TRBJ1-5, with 7 bases aligning to TRBD1. V shed 3 bases, J shed 3 bases, and the junction held 2 bases outside the gene matches. CDR3 size: 14 residues. Germline CDR1 reads SGHTA; CDR2 reads FQGNSA. CDR3 coding DNA: TGTGCCAGCAGCTTGGACAGGAACAATCAGCCCCAGCATTTT. Amino acid sequence: CASSLDRNNQPQHF.

The V call is TRBV24-1, the J call TRBJ2-2; D gene unclear. CDR1 is KGHDR and CDR2 is SFDVKD in the germline V gene. The CDR3 is 15 amino acids. Between the trimmed V and J ends, which lost 5 bases and 3 bases, there was a span of 12 bases. Here the CDR3 DNA reads TGTGCCACCAGTGCCACGTCCCCGGACACCGGGGAGCTGTTTTTT. This encodes CATSATSPDTGELFF.

V and J are TRBV30 and TRBJ2-7; 7 positions match TRBD2. Germline CDR1 is GTSNPN and CDR2 is SVGIG (reference sequence). The junction had 8 bases not matched to a gene; V was cut back by 7 bases and J by 2 bases. CDR3 size: 13 residues. In DNA, the CDR3 is TGTGCCTCGAAGAACGGACTAGCCTACGAGCAGTACTTC. It yields the protein CASKNGLAYEQYF.

The chain links TRBV7-9 to TRBJ2-7; D is undetermined. Germline assignment: CDR1 SEHNR and CDR2 FQNEAQ (reference sequence). The CDR3 loop spans 12 amino acids. V shed 5 bases and J shed 1 base, with 6 bases lying between them. DNA for the CDR3: TGTGCCAGCAGCCCCTATTCCTACGAGCAGTACTTC. It codes for CASSPYSYEQYF.

V gene TRBV5-4 combines with J gene TRBJ2-3, with TRBD2 matching 8 bases. The CDR3 covers 14 residues. Trimming removed 2 bases from V and 1 base from J; junction bases left unmatched: 0. Germline V gene lookup returns CDR1 SGHNT and CDR2 YYREEE (reference sequence). CDR3 region: CASSLAGGTDTQYF. CDR3 bases: TGTGCCAGCAGCTTAGCGGGGGGCACAGATACGCAGTATTTT.

The gene calls are TRBV24-1 and TRBJ2-5; possible D gene TRBD1, 5 bases. Trimming pared 1 base from V and 2 bases from J, leaving 10 bases between. The CDR3 covers 15 residues. Germline CDR1 KGHDR, CDR2 SFDVKD. CDR3 nucleotides: TGTGCCACCAGTGATTTCCGCGACAGACAAGAGACCCAGTACTTC. Translation gives CATSDFRDRQETQYF.

The chain has TRBV12-3 or TRBV12-4 and TRBJ1-6; D is undetermined. The CDR3 sequence is 13 residues long. With 8 bases removed from V and 0 bases from J, the gap between germline ends came to 5 bases. The CDR3 DNA reads TGTGCCAGCTTCGGCTCCTATAATTCACCCCTCCACTTT. This codes for CASFGSYNSPLHF.

The rearrangement links TRBV11-2 to TRBJ1-1; 8 bases agree with TRBD1. This CDR3 comprises 13 residues. After removal of 5 bases from V and 4 bases from J, the junction contained 3 bases not matched to a gene. CDR1 and CDR2 from the germline V gene are SGHAT and FQNNGV. CDR3 region: CASSPDRGTEAFF. As DNA, the CDR3 is TGTGCCAGCAGCCCCGACAGGGGCACTGAAGCTTTCTTT.

J is TRBJ1-1 and V is TRBV7-6, with D unresolved. This CDR3 region has 14 residues. V gave up 3 bases and J gave up 11 bases, with 19 bases separating them. Looked up from germline, CDR1 is SGHVS and CDR2 is FNYEAQ. The CDR3 DNA reads as TGTGCCAGCAGCTTTAATTCAAATCGGTGTTTTGCTTTCTTT. It specifies CASSFNSNRCFAFF.

This clone was observed a single time. The chain uses TRBV7-2 and TRBJ2-2; maybe TRBD1 (7 bases). V lost 1 base and J lost 3, with 12 bases in between. Germline CDR1 and CDR2: SGHTA and FQGNSA. This CDR3 is built from 16 residues. Here the CDR3 DNA reads TGTGCCAGCAGCTTAGGAGACAGGGACTACACCGGGGAGCTGTTTTTT. Encoded protein: CASSLGDRDYTGELFF.

This clone was observed a single time. This chain joins TRBV4-3 and TRBJ2-3, with 8 nucleotides matching TRBD2. The length of the CDR3 is 16 residues. CDR1 and CDR2 (germline): LGHNA, YSLEER. J lost 3 bases, V lost 0 bases, and 5 bases had no gene match. CDR3 DNA sequence: TGCGCCAGCAGCCAAGATGAGGCTAGCGGGACAGATACGCAGTATTTT. It yields the protein CASSQDEASGTDTQYF.

The chain combines TRBV28 with TRBJ1-5; 10 positions agree with TRBD1. J was trimmed by 4 bases and V by 7 bases; bases with no gene match: 4. Per germline, CDR1 MDHEN and CDR2 SYDVKM. The CDR3 has 14 amino acids. For the CDR3, the DNA is TGTGCCAGCACCACGGGACAGGGGAATCAGCCCCAGCATTTT. Protein sequence: CASTTGQGNQPQHF. The complete variable domain, with remaining parts taken from reference TRBV28 and TRBJ1-5, reads DVKVTQSSRYLVKRTGEKVFLECVQDMDHENMFWYRQDPGLGLRLIYFSYDVKMKEKGDIPEGYSVSREKKERFSLILESASTNQTSMYLCASTTGQGNQPQHFGDGTRLSIL.

This clone appeared a few times. V gene TRBV27 combines with J gene TRBJ2-7, with 11 bases matching TRBD2. This CDR3 spans 16 amino acids. Germline CDR1 MNHEY, CDR2 SMNVEV (reference sequence). The V segment lost 6 bases and the J segment 1 base; nucleotides outside the gene matches: 8. The CDR3 DNA reads TGTGCCAGCAGCTTAGGACTAGCGGGTCGATCCTACGAGCAGTACTTC. Its translation: CASSLGLAGRSYEQYF.

This chain connects TRBV24-1 to TRBJ1-4; TRBD1 agrees at 8 bases. The germline V gene has CDR1 KGHDR and CDR2 SFDVKD. Trimming cost V 4 bases and J 7 bases; bases outside gene matches: 16. This CDR3 contains 18 residues. CDR3 in amino acids: CATSDPGTGDPQGEKLFF. CDR3 nucleotide sequence: TGTGCCACCAGTGACCCCGGGACAGGAGACCCGCAAGGTGAAAAACTGTTTTTT.

The CDR3 DNA follows: TGTGCCAGCAGTTTATTGTCTAGCGGATCGACAAATGAGCAGTTCTTC. Its translation is CASSLLSSGSTNEQFF. V is TRBV28 and J is TRBJ2-1; 7 nucleotides agree with TRBD2. Germline CDR1 and CDR2: MDHEN and SYDVKM. The V gene end was trimmed by 1 base and the J gene end by 7 bases; junction bases not matched to a gene: 10. The CDR3 contains 16 residues.

In DNA form, the CDR3 reads TGCGCCAGCAGCGGGGTGGGGCAGGGGGGCTACAATGAGCAGTTCTTC. As protein: CASSGVGQGGYNEQFF. The chain recombines TRBV5-1 with TRBJ2-1; tentative D call: TRBD1 (7 bases). The V end was cut by 4 bases, the J end by 3 bases, with 17 bases between. Germline lookup yields CDR1 SGHRS and CDR2 YFSETQ. CDR3 length: 16 amino acids.

V usage is TRBV10-3 and J usage is TRBJ2-7, with 11 bases lining up with TRBD1. Trimming took 7 bases from V and 2 from J; bases not matched to a gene: 7. The CDR3 covers 15 residues. Germline loops: CDR1 ENHRY, CDR2 SYGVKD. The CDR3: CAITGDRGEAYEQYF. The CDR3 region has the DNA TGTGCCATCACTGGGGACAGGGGGGAGGCCTACGAGCAGTACTTC.

The rearrangement links TRBV19 to TRBJ1-2; TRBD1 matches 7 bases. V shed 4 bases and J 4 bases; nucleotides not matched to a gene: 9. Germline-derived CDR1 and CDR2 are LNHDA and SQIVND (reference sequence). CDR3 length: 15 amino acids. DNA of the CDR3: TGTGCCAGTAGTACAGGACAGGCCTCTGGCTATGGCTACACCTTC. This gives the protein CASSTGQASGYGYTF.

V gene TRBV4-3 combines with J gene TRBJ1-1; no clear D gene. Germline CDR1 LGHNA, CDR2 YSLEER. Trimming cost V 8 bases and J 6 bases, with 16 bases left between them. This CDR3 region has 13 residues. The CDR3 DNA is TGCGCCAGCCGGAATTCGGGATCCTCTGAAGCTTTCTTT. It is translated as CASRNSGSSEAFF.

The genes are TRBV12-1 and TRBJ1-2; the D segment call TRBD1 is taken from the table without a DNA check. TRBV12-1 counts as a pseudogene. The CDR3 loop spans 12 amino acids. For the CDR3, the DNA is TGTGCCAGCAGCCCGACAGTTTATGGCTACACCTTC. Its translation: CASSPTVYGYTF.

The genes are TRBV6-5 and TRBJ1-2; D perhaps matches TRBD1 (6 bases). Germline V lookup: CDR1 MNHEY, CDR2 SVGAGI. The CDR3 has 14 residues. V dropped 2 bases and J dropped 8 bases, with 15 bases sitting between them. CDR3 amino acids: CASSYLTGLGGYTF. Here the CDR3 DNA reads TGTGCCAGCAGTTACCTAACAGGGCTTGGGGGCTACACCTTC.

V usage is TRBV28 and J usage is TRBJ2-7; TRBD1 matches 8 bases. There are 15 residues in the CDR3. The trim removed 6 bases at V and 6 bases at J, leaving 13 bases unmatched. The V gene's germline CDR1 is MDHEN and CDR2 SYDVKM. The CDR3 DNA is TGTGCCAGCAGCCCGCCCGGGACAGGTCTAGGCGAGCAGTACTTC. It yields the protein CASSPPGTGLGEQYF.

V usage is TRBV5-5 and J usage is TRBJ2-3; D gene unclear. The germline V and J ends were trimmed by 0 bases and 3 bases, with 11 bases remaining between them. Germline assignment: CDR1 SGHKS and CDR2 YYEKEE (reference sequence). This CDR3 is built from 15 residues. Written as DNA, the CDR3 is TGTGCCAGCAGCTTGGAATGGTGGCAGACAGATACGCAGTATTTT. Encoded protein: CASSLEWWQTDTQYF.

V usage is TRBV3-1 (or the pseudogene TRBV3-2) and J usage is TRBJ1-2; no firm D call. Germline V gene lookup returns CDR1 LGHDT and CDR2 YNNKEL (reference sequence). V was pared by 3 bases and J by 6 bases, with 8 bases between. The CDR3 runs to 12 residues. The CDR3 bases are TGTGCCAGCAGCCAGAGCAAAGATGGCTACACCTTC. Its translation is CASSQSKDGYTF.

The CDR3 sequence is CASSPPRGSGYGYTF. The CDR3 DNA sequence: TGTGCCAGCAGCCCCCCCCGGGGTTCGGGCTATGGCTACACCTTC. The chain uses TRBV5-6 and TRBJ1-2; D not resolved. CDR3 length: 15 residues. Germline CDR1 and CDR2: SGHDT and YYEEEE. V was trimmed by 4 bases and J by 4 bases, leaving 17 bases between them.